This TCR beta chain came from a study of tumor-infiltrating lymphocytes in primary liver carcinoma. Study summary: Lesions, classed as T1-T3 N0M0, spanned 4.2 to 10 cm across. Samples produced roughly 3.5 to 8 million productive TCRbeta reads, comparable across tissue types. General study points: Overlap between tumor regions exceeded overlap of tumor with adjacent tissue or blood.

From 20-30 mg of unsorted bulk tissue, DNA and RNA were co-extracted together. There were over 80% viable tumor cells in every single sample of tumor. The CDR3 extends over 11 amino acids. The germline gives CDR1 SGHDT, CDR2 YYEEEE. In the case of this clonotype: Its antigen is unidentified. Sequence at one end of the junction differs from germline and may be a read error.

Priming with a constant-region primer yielded TCR beta cDNA from about 510 ng total RNA. Nested multiplex PCR, run for three rounds with slightly modified ARM-PCR, yielded TCR beta libraries. A C-beta reverse primer and TRBV1-TRBV30 forward primers served in each of the first two PCR rounds, at ten to eleven cycles apiece. Each CDR3 protein gets one entry after TCRdb re-called the multiplex PCR reads with MiXCR. The table includes 40,000 to 55,000 distinct CDR3 sequences, around 77% detected once. The TCR was taken from a man aged 40-49 years with primary liver carcinoma and hepatitis B virus infection. The V and J genes are TRBV5-6 and TRBJ2-6; D gene unclear. Material: liver tumor tissue from sampling region 5. As for subset: tumor region T5, tumor centre. CDR3 bases: TGTGCCAGCAACTCCGTGGGCGTCCTGATTTTC. Translated: CASNSVGVLIF. Filled out from reference TRBV5-6 and TRBJ2-6, the complete variable domain reads DAGVTQSPTHLIKTRGQQVTLRCSPKSGHDTVSWYQQALGQGPQFIFQYYEEEERQRGNFPDRFSGHQFPNYSSELNVNALLLGDSALYLCASNSVGVLIFGAGSRLTVL.